Listed below are T cell receptor beta chains from one sample, sequenced in a study of OX40 agonist ivuxolimab in advanced cancers. TCRdb keeps only in-frame clones here, not all; method: immunoSEQ multiplex PCR. The sample holds fewer than 80,000 clones, 80% to 85% seen once. The sequences come from CD4+ or CD8+ T cells sorted from blood, collected in a trial of the OX40 agonist ivuxolimab. The receptors stem from an adult with an advanced solid tumor such as melanoma, head and neck, liver or kidney cancer. CDR3s include the opening cysteine and the closing phenylalanine or tryptophan.

CDR3 length | J gene | V gene | CDR3 protein
14 | TRBJ1-1 | TRBV7-3 | CASSLVGRNTEAFF
16 | TRBJ2-3 | TRBV19 | CASSIGSLASGDTQYF
15 | TRBJ1-6 | TRBV28 | CASRGDRGPNSPLHF
12 | TRBJ2-7 | TRBV28 | CAITRQGLEQYF
12 | TRBJ2-3 | TRBV5-1 | CASSLEWDTQYF
15 | TRBJ2-2 | TRBV7-8 | CASLGTGDYTGELFF
14 | TRBJ2-7 | TRBV7-2 | CASSLTGTSYEQYF
15 | TRBJ2-1 | TRBV18 | CASSPPGGSYNEQFF
12 | TRBJ2-7 | TRBV14 | CASSPSGYEQYF
13 | TRBJ1-2 | TRBV6-5 | CASSPARVYGYTF
14 | TRBJ2-2 | TRBV10-3 | CAISTPTGTGELFF
14 | TRBJ2-5 | TRBV7-2 | CASSRNREQETQYF
14 | TRBJ1-2 | TRBV19 | CASSIEGGAIGYTF
14 | TRBJ2-1 | TRBV11-3 | CASSLGGSYNEQFF
14 | TRBJ1-3 | TRBV10-3 | CAIAGQTFGNTIYF
14 | TRBJ1-5 | TRBV27 | CASRRTGSNQPQHF
15 | TRBJ2-5 | TRBV28 | CASRPAGGRFETQYF
13 | TRBJ1-4 | TRBV4-1 | CASSQHGGQKLFF
13 | TRBJ1-5 | TRBV7-9 | CASSLDSGQPQHF
11 | TRBJ1-1 | TRBV11-2 | CASTPSYGAFF
17 | TRBJ1-2 | TRBV7-9 | CASSSTAGTGGLYGYTF
13 | TRBJ1-1 | TRBV7-9 | CASSLVENTEAFF
15 | TRBJ2-2 | TRBV2 | CASNSGGPYTGELFF
13 | TRBJ2-4 | TRBV2 | CASIRDTKNIQYF
16 | TRBJ1-3 | TRBV19 | CASRDVQGKTGNTIYF
15 | TRBJ1-2 | TRBV19 | CASSLKTAPFYGYTF
15 | TRBJ2-3 | TRBV18 | CASSPQGAPTDTQYF
14 | TRBJ1-5 | TRBV2 | CASAGGAGNQPQHF
15 | TRBJ1-6 | TRBV5-5 | CASSLSRGINSPLHF
15 | TRBJ1-3 | TRBV7-2 | CASSLYQGSGNTIYF
14 | TRBJ2-5 | TRBV27 | CASSTGPARETQYF
11 | TRBJ2-5 | TRBV4-1 | CASSQEETQYF